The 11 T cell receptor beta chains below come from one sample, sequenced in a study of blood T cell repertoires in COVID-19. The repertoire was sequenced with immunoSEQ multiplex PCR; TCRdb's copy has only in-frame clones and lacks some. The data hold approximately 160,000 clones, with just over 85% observed a single time. Material: peripheral blood. All receptors come from a middle-aged man with active or convalescent COVID-19.

This clone was detected once. The V call is TRBV5-6, the J call TRBJ1-1; D unresolved. Trimming removed 4 bases at V and 6 bases at J, with 22 bases between. Germline V gives CDR1 SGHDT, CDR2 YYEEEE. The CDR3 loop spans 16 amino acids. The CDR3 nucleotides are TGTGCCAGCAGCCCGCGACTGATGGGTTCGGTAGCTGAAGCTTTCTTT. Its translation: CASSPRLMGSVAEAFF.

The chain employs TRBV7-9 and TRBJ1-5, with D perhaps TRBD1 (6 bases). Germline V gene data show CDR1 as SEHNR and CDR2 as FQNEAQ (reference sequence). The CDR3 has 14 amino acids. Trimming took 5 bases from V and 3 from J, leaving 11 bases between them. The CDR3 reads CASSQQGPNQPQHF. The CDR3 DNA sequence: TGTGCCAGCAGCCAACAGGGCCCCAATCAGCCCCAGCATTTT.

The gene calls are TRBV5-1 and TRBJ1-3; 8 positions agree with TRBD1. The V gene's germline CDR1 is SGHRS and CDR2 YFSETQ. This CDR3 is 16 amino acids long. Unmatched junction bases numbered 6, after V lost 4 bases and J lost 0 bases. The DNA of the CDR3 is TGCGCCAGCAGCGAGGACAGGGCCGGCTCTGGAAACACCATATATTTT. Translating gives CASSEDRAGSGNTIYF.

V usage is TRBV4-2 and J usage is TRBJ2-3, with 10 positions matching TRBD2. With 8 bases clipped from V and 2 bases from J, the junction kept 10 bases outside the gene matches. The CDR3 covers 16 residues. Germline V lookup: CDR1 LGHNA, CDR2 YNFKEQ. Here the CDR3 reads CASSRGLAGDTDTQYF. CDR3 bases: TGTGCCAGCTCTAGGGGGCTAGCGGGGGACACAGATACGCAGTATTTT.

V usage is TRBV19 and J usage is TRBJ1-1; tentative D call: TRBD1 (5 bases). Germline values: CDR1 LNHDA, CDR2 SQIVND (reference sequence). This CDR3 has 13 amino acids. The V gene lost 4 bases and the J gene lost 0 bases, with 6 bases spanning the gap. This CDR3 is CASSTGMNTEAFF. The DNA of the CDR3 is TGTGCCAGTAGTACAGGGATGAACACTGAAGCTTTCTTT.

The chain employs TRBV5-4 and TRBJ2-7; 12 nucleotides match TRBD2. CDR1 and CDR2 (germline): SGHNT, YYREEE (reference sequence). The CDR3 spans 19 residues. Trimming cost V 0 bases and J 1 base; bases outside gene matches: 11. This chain's CDR3 is CASSLARGLAGQFSYEQYF. DNA for the CDR3: TGTGCCAGCAGCTTGGCCCGGGGACTAGCGGGCCAATTTTCCTACGAGCAGTACTTC.

This chain links TRBV11-2 with TRBJ2-4; the match to TRBD2 covers 8 bases. Germline lookup yields CDR1 SGHAT and CDR2 FQNNGV. The trim removed 1 base at V and 6 bases at J, leaving 5 bases unmatched. This CDR3 is 15 amino acids long. CDR3 region: CASSLVGTRRNIQYF. CDR3 coding DNA: TGTGCCAGCAGCTTAGTAGGGACTAGGAGAAACATTCAGTACTTC.

The CDR3, as DNA: TGTGCCAGCACCACCTACTACAGGGTTGTGGAGACTGAAGCTTTCTTT. The encoded protein is CASTTYYRVVETEAFF. The V gene is TRBV5-5, the J gene TRBJ1-1; perhaps TRBD1 as D (6 bases). Germline values: CDR1 SGHKS, CDR2 YYEKEE (reference sequence). Trimming removed 6 bases at V and 5 bases at J, with 23 bases between. This CDR3 region has 16 residues. Complete variable domain (other parts from reference TRBV5-5 and TRBJ1-1): DAGVTQSPTHLIKTRGQQVTLRCSPISGHKSVSWYQQVLGQGPQFIFQYYEKEERGRGNFPDRFSARQFPNYSSELNVNALLLGDSALYLCASTTYYRVVETEAFFGQGTRLTVV.

The rearrangement uses TRBV5-4 and TRBJ2-4, with 13 bases identical to TRBD2. Looked up from germline, CDR1 is SGHNT and CDR2 is YYREEE (reference sequence). CDR3 length: 15 residues. V gave up 5 bases and J gave up 8 bases; unmatched junction bases: 7. The CDR3 DNA reads as TGTGCCAGCAGTTCTGGACTAGCGGGAGCGGACATTCAGTACTTC. Translating gives CASSSGLAGADIQYF.

This clone was recorded a few times. The chain joins TRBV7-9 to TRBJ2-1; 9 nucleotides align to TRBD1. Germline V lookup: CDR1 SEHNR, CDR2 FQNEAQ (reference sequence). J lost 7 bases, V lost 6 bases, and 10 bases had no gene match. The CDR3 runs to 15 residues. CDR3 protein: CASSYGQGTGNEQFF. CDR3 nucleotides: TGTGCCAGCAGTTATGGACAGGGGACGGGGAATGAGCAGTTCTTC.

In its sample, this clone was seen once. V usage is TRBV19 and J usage is TRBJ2-3; D possibly corresponds to TRBD1 (6 bases). V lost 6 bases to trimming and J lost 11 bases, with 18 bases between them. CDR3 length equals 13 residues. Germline CDR1 is LNHDA and CDR2 is SQIVND (reference sequence). CDR3 in DNA: TGTGCCAGTAGGACCCAGTGGGAACAGGGGCAGTATTTT. This gives the protein CASRTQWEQGQYF.